This T cell receptor beta chain was identified during a study of blood T cell repertoires in COVID-19. At the level of the study: T cells, B-cell-depleted T cells, or PBMCs supplied cDNA or gDNA.

Libraries were prepared by immunoSEQ multiplex PCR; TCRdb keeps only in-frame clonotypes and omits some of them. The data show under 300,000 clones, 86% seen once. This clone was seen only a few times. Trimming cost V 6 bases and J 9 bases; bases outside gene matches: 5. The CDR3 runs 13 residues. Per germline, CDR1 SGHTA and CDR2 FQGNSA. V is TRBV7-2 and J is TRBJ2-1, with TRBD2 matching 10 bases. The TCR sequence derives from an elderly man with acute or convalescent COVID-19. Sequencing input: peripheral blood. CDR3 loop: CASSSRTSGEQFF. CDR3 nucleotides: TGTGCCAGCAGTTCACGGACTAGCGGTGAGCAGTTCTTC.